Listed below are T cell receptor beta chains from one sample, sequenced in a study of T-cell reconstitution after alpha-beta-depleted transplantation in children. From the PCR reads, TCRdb called clonotypes with MiXCR, one entry per CDR3 protein. The sample records around 250,000 distinct CDR3 sequences, under 9.5% being singletons. The sequences come from PBMCs, mostly from graft donor cells, collected 180 days after TCRalphabeta/CD19-depleted stem cell transplant. The source is a male patient aged 10 to 17 who had a stem cell transplant for acute lymphoblastic leukemia, so the T cells may come from the graft donor. CDR3s include the opening cysteine and the closing phenylalanine or tryptophan. A D gene is named only where the DNA matches it firmly. Rows give clone size only sometimes, using once, few, many, or a class for an expanded clone.

.	TRBJ2-3	TRBV20-1	many	TGCAGTGCTAGAGAACGCCCCACAGATACGCAGTATTTT	CSARERPTDTQYF
TRBD2	TRBJ2-3	TRBV4-1	many	TGCGCCAGCAGCCAAGTGGGACTAGCGGGAGTTGTCTGGGTTGGAGATACGCAGTATTTT	CASSQVGLAGVVWVGDTQYF
.	TRBJ2-7	TRBV21-1	many	TGTGCCAGCAGCAACCTTGGGACTAGCGGGAACGGATCCTACGAGCAGTACTTC	CASSNLGTSGNGSYEQYF
TRBD2	TRBJ2-7	TRBV7-9	few	TGTGCCAGCAGCTCTCCGACTAGCGGGAGTCTCTACGAGCAGTACTTC	CASSSPTSGSLYEQYF
.	TRBJ2-4	TRBV3-1	many	TGTGCCAGCAGCCAAGAGGGATGGGGGTGGAACATTCAGTACTTC	CASSQEGWGWNIQYF
.	TRBJ2-4	TRBV29-1	.	TGCAGCCCTCTACAGCCTTTTGACTTC	CSPLQPFDF
.	TRBJ2-4	TRBV15	many	TGTGCCACCAGCAGAGATCTGGGCGGGTCCTACAAAAACATTCAGTACTTC	CATSRDLGGSYKNIQYF
TRBD1	TRBJ2-4	TRBV6-2/TRBV6-3	many	TGTGCCACACGACAGGGCAAAAACATTCAGTACTTC	CATRQGKNIQYF
TRBD1	TRBJ2-1	TRBV19	many	TGTGCCATCTCTACCGGGACAGGGGGAGGGGAGCAGTTCTTC	CAISTGTGGGEQFF
.	TRBJ2-5	TRBV20-1	many	TGCAGTGCTATCCGGGGGGCCCAAGAGACCCAGTACTTC	CSAIRGAQETQYF
.	TRBJ2-3	TRBV12-3/TRBV12-4	many	TGTGCCAGCAGTTTAAGCCTAGCCCCACTCACAGATACGCAGTATTTT	CASSLSLAPLTDTQYF
.	TRBJ2-3	TRBV15	many	TGTGCCACCAGCAGCGGGGAAGGGATCACAGATACGCAGTATTTT	CATSSGEGITDTQYF
.	TRBJ2-2	TRBV7-6	many	TGTGCCAGCAGCTTAGGTGCGGGGTCGAACACCGGGGAGCTGTTTTTT	CASSLGAGSNTGELFF
.	TRBJ2-7	TRBV5-8	many	TGTGCCAGCAGCTACAACTCCTACGAGCAGTACTTC	CASSYNSYEQYF
.	TRBJ2-5	TRBV20-1	many	TGCAGTGCTAGGACTGGTCAAGAGACCCAGTACTTC	CSARTGQETQYF
.	TRBJ2-7	TRBV7-8	.	TGTGCCAGCAGCCCCCTCCCGGGCCTCTCCTACGAGCAGTACTTC	CASSPLPGLSYEQYF
.	TRBJ2-7	TRBV14	many	TGTGCCAGCAGCCAAGAGCGGATTTTGGGGCCAAGGGCCGAGCAGTACTTC	CASSQERILGPRAEQYF
.	TRBJ1-4	TRBV4-3	many	TGCGCCAGCAGCCAAGGTTTTCCCAATGAAAAACTGTTTTTT	CASSQGFPNEKLFF
TRBD2	TRBJ2-1	TRBV5-1	many	TGCGCCAGCAGCTTGGTCGATCGGGACTATCTTCGGGGCAATGAGCAGTTCTTC	CASSLVDRDYLRGNEQFF
.	TRBJ1-2	TRBV29-1	many	TGCAGCGTTGAAGAAGGCAGGCAGTATGGCTACACCTTC	CSVEEGRQYGYTF
.	TRBJ1-3	TRBV4-1	many	TGCGCCAGCAGTCCCCAGAGCTCTGGAAACACCATATATTTT	CASSPQSSGNTIYF
.	TRBJ1-3	TRBV6-6	many	TGTGCGACAGAGGAAGCTGGAAACACCATATATTTT	CATEEAGNTIYF
.	TRBJ2-7	TRBV5-6	many	TGTGCCAGCAGCTTCGGTTCCCGTGGGAGCTACGAGCAGTACTTC	CASSFGSRGSYEQYF
TRBD1	TRBJ1-2	TRBV6-2/TRBV6-3	many	TGTGCCAGCAGTTACGGATTGGGAACAGGGGGCCAGCTGGGAGCTAACTATGGCTACACCTTC	CASSYGLGTGGQLGANYGYTF
.	TRBJ2-7	TRBV4-1	many	TGCGCCAGCAGCCATCCCGGATCCTACGAGCAGTACTTC	CASSHPGSYEQYF
.	TRBJ2-3	TRBV7-3	many	TGTGCCAGCAGCTTAGGCCTAGCGAGTGGCACAGATACGCAGTATTTT	CASSLGLASGTDTQYF
TRBD2	TRBJ2-1	TRBV7-9	.	TGTGCCAGCAGCTTCGAACTAGCGGGTAATGAGCAGTTCTTC	CASSFELAGNEQFF
TRBD2	TRBJ2-1	TRBV10-3	many	TGTGCCATCAGTGGTGACGGGAGGGCCTGGAATGAGCAGTTCTTC	CAISGDGRAWNEQFF
.	TRBJ1-2	TRBV18	many	TGTGCCAGCTCGCCTCGTAGTAACTATGGCTACACCTTC	CASSPRSNYGYTF
TRBD2	TRBJ2-1	TRBV5-4	.	TGTGCCAGCAGCTTGGAGAGGGCGGGGGGGCCCTATGAGCAGTTCTTC	CASSLERAGGPYEQFF
.	TRBJ2-4	TRBV28	many	TGTGCCAGCAGTCTCCGGACCTTAGCCAAAAACATTCAGTACTTC	CASSLRTLAKNIQYF
.	TRBJ2-5	TRBV4-3	many	TGCGCCAGCAGCCAAGCTGTGGGGGAGACCCAGTACTTC	CASSQAVGETQYF
.	TRBJ2-7	TRBV15	many	TGTGCCACCAGCAGAGGGTACGTGGGGGGAAGGGATGGCTACGAGCAGTACTTC	CATSRGYVGGRDGYEQYF
TRBD2	TRBJ2-3	TRBV5-4	few	TGTGCCAGCAGCCAAACTAGCGGGAGGGGAGATACGCAGTATTTT	CASSQTSGRGDTQYF
.	TRBJ2-3	TRBV5-1	.	TGTGCCAGCAGCTCACCCTCCCCCACAGATACGCAGTATTTT	CASSSPSPTDTQYF
.	TRBJ1-4	TRBV16	many	TGTGCCAGCAGCCAATCAAGAGGGAGAGAAGGGCTGTTTTTT	CASSQSRGREGLFF
.	TRBJ2-3	TRBV12-3/TRBV12-4	many	TGTGCCAGCAGTCCCCCCGGGGAGGACGCAGATACGCAGTATTTT	CASSPPGEDADTQYF
.	TRBJ2-2	TRBV19	.	TGTGCCAGTAGCGGGCCAACCGGGGAGCTGTTTTTT	CASSGPTGELFF
.	TRBJ2-2	TRBV6-2/TRBV6-3	few	TGTGCCAGCACCGACCCCCCCACACTGACCGGGGAGCTGTTTTTT	CASTDPPTLTGELFF
.	TRBJ1-5	TRBV20-1	many	TGCAGTGCTAGAGATCCGGGGGGACCTCAGCCCCAGCATTTT	CSARDPGGPQPQHF
.	TRBJ2-5	TRBV11-2	few	TGTGCCAGCAGCTTAGGGACAAACCAAGAGACCCAGTACTTC	CASSLGTNQETQYF